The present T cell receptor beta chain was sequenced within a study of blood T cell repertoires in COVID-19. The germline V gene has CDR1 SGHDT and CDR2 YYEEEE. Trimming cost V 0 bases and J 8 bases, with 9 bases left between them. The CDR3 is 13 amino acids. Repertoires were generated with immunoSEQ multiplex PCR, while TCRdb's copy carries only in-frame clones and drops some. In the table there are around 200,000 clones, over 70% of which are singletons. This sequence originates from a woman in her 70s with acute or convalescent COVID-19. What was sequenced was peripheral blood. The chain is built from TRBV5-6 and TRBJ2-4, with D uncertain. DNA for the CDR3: TGTGCCAGCAGCTTGGCTTCCGGAGACATTCAGTACTTC. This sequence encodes CASSLASGDIQYF.